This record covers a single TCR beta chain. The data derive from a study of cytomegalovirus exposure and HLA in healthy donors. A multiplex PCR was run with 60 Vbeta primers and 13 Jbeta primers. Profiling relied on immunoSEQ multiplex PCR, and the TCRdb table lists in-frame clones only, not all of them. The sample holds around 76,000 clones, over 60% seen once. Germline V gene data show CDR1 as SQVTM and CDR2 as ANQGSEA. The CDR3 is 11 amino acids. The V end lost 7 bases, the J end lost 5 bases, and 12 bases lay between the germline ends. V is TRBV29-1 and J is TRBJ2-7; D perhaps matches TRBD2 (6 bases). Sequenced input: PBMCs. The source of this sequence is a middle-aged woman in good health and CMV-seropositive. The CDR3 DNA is TGCAGCGGGGGGGAACGACACGAGCAGTACTTC. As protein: CSGGERHEQYF.